This T cell receptor beta chain comes out of a study of PD-1 blockade in classical Hodgkin lymphoma. About the research overall: Every 2 weeks, patients got 3 mg/kg intravenous nivolumab. Broader study findings: Lower baseline TCR diversity marked trial partial responders and progressors. Reports indicated that newly diagnosed patients had lower baseline TCR diversity than healthy donors did. Only CD4+ TCR diversity, not CD8+, had risen significantly by C4D1.

Details on this clone: Its antigen is unidentified.

This CDR3 region has 11 residues. Looked up from germline, CDR1 is SNHLY and CDR2 is FYNNEI. Trimming shortened V by 9 bases and J by 2 bases, and 7 bases separated the two germline ends. Measured with immunoSEQ multiplex PCR; TCRdb has only the in-frame clones, and not every one. The data show about 34,000 clones, approximately 82% seen once. Each patient's relapse followed autologous stem cell transplantation, and brentuximab vedotin exposure varied. The clonotype originates from a human donor with classical Hodgkin lymphoma. This specimen consisted of peripheral blood mononuclear cells (PBMCs), obtained before the second cycle of nivolumab. The rearrangement joins TRBV2 to TRBJ2-5; TRBD2 is a possible D gene (5 bases). CDR3 region: CARERQETQYF. CDR3 in DNA: TGTGCCAGAGAGCGGCAAGAGACCCAGTACTTC. The variable domain in full, with the rest retrieved from reference TRBV2 and TRBJ2-5, is EPEVTQTPSHQVTQMGQEVILRCVPISNHLYFYWYRQILGQKVEFLVSFYNNEISEKSEIFDDQFSVERPDGSNFTLKIRSTKLEDSAMYFCARERQETQYFGPGTRLLVL.